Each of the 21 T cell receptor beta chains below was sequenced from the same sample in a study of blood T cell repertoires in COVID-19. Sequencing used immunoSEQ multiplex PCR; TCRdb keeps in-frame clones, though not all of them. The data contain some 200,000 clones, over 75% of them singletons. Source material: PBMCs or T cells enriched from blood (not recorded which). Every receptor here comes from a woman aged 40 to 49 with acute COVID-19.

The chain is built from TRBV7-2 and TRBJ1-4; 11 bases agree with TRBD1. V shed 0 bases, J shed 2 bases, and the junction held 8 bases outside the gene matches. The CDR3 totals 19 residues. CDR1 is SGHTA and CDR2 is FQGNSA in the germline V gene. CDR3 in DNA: TGTGCCAGCAGCTTAGCGCAAGGACAGGGGGCGTTTACTAATGAAAAACTGTTTTTT. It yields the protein CASSLAQGQGAFTNEKLFF.

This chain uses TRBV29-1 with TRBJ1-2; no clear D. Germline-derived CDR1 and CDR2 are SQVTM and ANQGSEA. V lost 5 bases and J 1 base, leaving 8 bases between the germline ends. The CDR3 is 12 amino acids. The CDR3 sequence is CSVHGGNYGYTF. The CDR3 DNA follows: TGCAGCGTTCACGGAGGTAACTATGGCTACACCTTC. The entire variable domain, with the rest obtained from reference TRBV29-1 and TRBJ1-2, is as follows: SAVISQKPSRDICQRGTSLTIQCQVDSQVTMMFWYRQQPGQSLTLIATANQGSEATYESGFVIDKFPISRPNLTFSTLTVSNMSPEDSSIYLCSVHGGNYGYTFGSGTRLTVV.

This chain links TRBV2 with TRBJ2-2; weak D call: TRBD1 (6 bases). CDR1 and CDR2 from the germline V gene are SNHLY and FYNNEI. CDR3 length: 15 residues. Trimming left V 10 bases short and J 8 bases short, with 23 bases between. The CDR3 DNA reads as TGTGCCAATCTCGTCAGGGGACCCTCACCTGGGGAGCTGTTTTTT. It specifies CANLVRGPSPGELFF.

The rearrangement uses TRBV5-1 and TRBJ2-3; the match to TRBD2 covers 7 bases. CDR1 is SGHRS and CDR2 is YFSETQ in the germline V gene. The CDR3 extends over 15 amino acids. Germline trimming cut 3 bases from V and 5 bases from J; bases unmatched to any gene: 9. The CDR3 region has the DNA TGCGCCAGCAGCTCCACTAGCGTTTCAGGAGATACGCAGTATTTT. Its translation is CASSSTSVSGDTQYF.

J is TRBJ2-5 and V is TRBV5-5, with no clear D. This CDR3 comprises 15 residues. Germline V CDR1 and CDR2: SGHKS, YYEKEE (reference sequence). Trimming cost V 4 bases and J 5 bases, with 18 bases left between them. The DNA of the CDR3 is TGTGCCAGCAGCGGCGCAATTGGGCAGGCGGAGACCCAGTACTTC. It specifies CASSGAIGQAETQYF.

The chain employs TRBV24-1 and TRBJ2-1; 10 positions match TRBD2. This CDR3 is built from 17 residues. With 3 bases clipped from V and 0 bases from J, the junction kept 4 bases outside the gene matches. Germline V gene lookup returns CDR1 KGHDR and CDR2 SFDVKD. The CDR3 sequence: CATSDPGLAVSYNEQFF. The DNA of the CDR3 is TGTGCCACCAGTGATCCAGGACTAGCGGTCTCCTACAATGAGCAGTTCTTC.

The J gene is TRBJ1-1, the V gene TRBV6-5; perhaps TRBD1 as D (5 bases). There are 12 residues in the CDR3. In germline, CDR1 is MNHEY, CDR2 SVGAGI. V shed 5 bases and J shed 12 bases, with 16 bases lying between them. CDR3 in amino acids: CASSPPTGNTFF. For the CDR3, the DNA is TGTGCCAGCAGTCCCCCCACAGGAAATACTTTCTTT.

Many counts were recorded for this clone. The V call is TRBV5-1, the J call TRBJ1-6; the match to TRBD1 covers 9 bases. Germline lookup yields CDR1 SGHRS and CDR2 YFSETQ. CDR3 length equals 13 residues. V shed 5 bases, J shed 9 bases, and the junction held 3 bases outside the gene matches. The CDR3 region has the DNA TGCGCCAGCAGGACAGGGGGTGGTTCACCCCTCCACTTT. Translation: CASRTGGGSPLHF.

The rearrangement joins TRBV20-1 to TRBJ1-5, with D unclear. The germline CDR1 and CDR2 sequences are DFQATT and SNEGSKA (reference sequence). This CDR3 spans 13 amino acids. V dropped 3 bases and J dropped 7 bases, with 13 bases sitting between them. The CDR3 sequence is CSASSQVGQPQHF. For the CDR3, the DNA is TGCAGTGCTAGTAGCCAGGTTGGACAGCCCCAGCATTTT.

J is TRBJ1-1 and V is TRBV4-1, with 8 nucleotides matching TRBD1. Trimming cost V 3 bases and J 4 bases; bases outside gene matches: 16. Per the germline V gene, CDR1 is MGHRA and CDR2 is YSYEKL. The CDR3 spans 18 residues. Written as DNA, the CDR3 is TGCGCCAGCAGCCAGGCTACAGGGGGTACACCTGGGTTCACTGAAGCTTTCTTT. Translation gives CASSQATGGTPGFTEAFF.

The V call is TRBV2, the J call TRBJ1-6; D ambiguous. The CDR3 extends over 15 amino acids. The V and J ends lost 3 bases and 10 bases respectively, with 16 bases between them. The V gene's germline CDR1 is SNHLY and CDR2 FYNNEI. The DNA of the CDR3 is TGTGCCAGCAGTGACCGGGGTTTCGTAGGGTCACCCCTCCACTTT. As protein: CASSDRGFVGSPLHF.

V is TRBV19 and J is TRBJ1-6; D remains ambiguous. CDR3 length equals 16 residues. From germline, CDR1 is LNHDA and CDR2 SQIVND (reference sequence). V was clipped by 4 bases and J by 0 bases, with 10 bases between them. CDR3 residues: CASSNSRLSYNSPLHF. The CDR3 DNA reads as TGTGCCAGTAGTAACTCGCGGCTCTCCTATAATTCACCCCTCCACTTT.

CDR3 nucleotide sequence: TGTGCCAGCAGTGAAGCTCACGAGGGGCCCCAGCATTTT. As protein: CASSEAHEGPQHF. The chain links TRBV2 to TRBJ1-5, with unresolved D. Germline CDR1 and CDR2: SNHLY and FYNNEI. There are 13 residues in the CDR3. V lost 0 bases to trimming and J lost 9 bases, with 9 bases between them.

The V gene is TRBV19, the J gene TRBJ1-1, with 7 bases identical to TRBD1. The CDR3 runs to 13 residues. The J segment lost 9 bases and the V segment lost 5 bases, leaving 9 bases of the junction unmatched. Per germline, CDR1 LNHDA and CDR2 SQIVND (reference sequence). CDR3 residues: CASSGTAGVQAFF. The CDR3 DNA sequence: TGTGCCAGTAGTGGGACAGCAGGAGTACAAGCTTTCTTT.

As DNA, the CDR3 is TGTGCCAGCAGATTCCCGGGGGATCAATCACCCCTCCACTTT. Translation: CASRFPGDQSPLHF. The chain combines TRBV28 with TRBJ1-6; D possibly corresponds to TRBD1 (5 bases). Germline V gene sequence: CDR1 MDHEN, CDR2 SYDVKM. V was cut by 6 bases and J by 10 bases, with 16 bases left in between. The length of the CDR3 is 14 residues.

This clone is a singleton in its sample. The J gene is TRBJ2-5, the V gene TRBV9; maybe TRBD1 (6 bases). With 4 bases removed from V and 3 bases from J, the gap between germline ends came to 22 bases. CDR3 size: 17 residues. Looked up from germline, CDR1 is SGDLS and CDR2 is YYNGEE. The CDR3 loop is CASSPLRGIRGKETQYF. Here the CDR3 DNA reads TGTGCCAGCAGCCCGCTCAGGGGAATCAGGGGAAAAGAGACCCAGTACTTC.

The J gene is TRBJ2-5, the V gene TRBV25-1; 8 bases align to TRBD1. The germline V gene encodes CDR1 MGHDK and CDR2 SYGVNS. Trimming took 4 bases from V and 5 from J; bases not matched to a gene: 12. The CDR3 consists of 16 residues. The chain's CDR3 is CASSATLGQGEETQYF. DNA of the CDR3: TGTGCCAGCAGTGCGACATTAGGACAGGGCGAGGAGACCCAGTACTTC.

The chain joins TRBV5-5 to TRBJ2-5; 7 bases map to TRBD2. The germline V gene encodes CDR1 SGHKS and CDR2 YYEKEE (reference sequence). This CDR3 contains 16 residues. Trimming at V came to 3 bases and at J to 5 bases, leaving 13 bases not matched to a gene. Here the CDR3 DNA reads TGTGCCAGCAGCTCGAGAGTGGGTAGCGGGCGGGAGACCCAGTACTTC. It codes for CASSSRVGSGRETQYF.

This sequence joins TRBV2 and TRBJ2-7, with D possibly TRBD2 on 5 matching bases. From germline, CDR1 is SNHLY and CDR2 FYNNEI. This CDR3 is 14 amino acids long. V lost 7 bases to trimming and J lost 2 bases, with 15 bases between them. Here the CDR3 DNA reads TGTGCCAGCACCGTCGACGCGGGCCCCTACGAGCAGTACTTC. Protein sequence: CASTVDAGPYEQYF.

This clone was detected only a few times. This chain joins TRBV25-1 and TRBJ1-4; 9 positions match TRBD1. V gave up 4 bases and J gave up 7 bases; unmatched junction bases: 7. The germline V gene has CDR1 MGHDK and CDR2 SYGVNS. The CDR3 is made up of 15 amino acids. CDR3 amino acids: CASSGSQGAGEKLFF. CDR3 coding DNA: TGTGCCAGCAGTGGATCACAGGGGGCCGGTGAAAAACTGTTTTTT.

This chain's CDR3 is CASSASLGNQPQHF. The DNA of the CDR3 is TGTGCCAGCAGTGCTAGTCTCGGCAATCAGCCCCAGCATTTT. The rearrangement uses TRBV25-1 and TRBJ1-5; D is undetermined. V was clipped by 4 bases and J by 2 bases, with 9 bases between them. The CDR3 sequence is 14 residues long. Germline V CDR1 and CDR2: MGHDK, SYGVNS.